This TCR beta chain was obtained from a study of blood T cell repertoires in COVID-19. Overall study context: The study drew acute and convalescent COVID-19 samples from the United States, Italy and Spain. The cDNA or gDNA used as material had been derived from T cells, B-cell-depleted T cells, or PBMCs.

The ends lost 6 bases at V and 2 bases at J; junction bases unmatched: 15. Germline V gene lookup returns CDR1 LGHNT and CDR2 FRNRAP. This CDR3 is 18 amino acids long. The table came from immunoSEQ multiplex PCR; TCRdb's copy has only in-frame clones and leaves some out. The sample lists about 140,000 clones, 78% seen once, with 1.5% to 2.5% in the top ten. Sequences were obtained from peripheral blood. This receptor was taken from a woman aged 60-70 years with acute or convalescent COVID-19. This sequence joins TRBV12-5 and TRBJ2-7, with TRBD2 matching 11 bases. The CDR3 region has the DNA TGTGCTAGTGGCCGCCCGACTAGCGGGAAAAAAGGAACCTACGAGCAGTACTTC. Translated: CASGRPTSGKKGTYEQYF.